This is a list of T cell receptor beta chains from one sample in a study of metastatic and nonmetastatic thyroid tumors. MiXCR re-clonotyped the PCR reads for TCRdb. This table holds some 16,000 clones, roughly 12% found once. The specimen sequenced was blood. These receptors all stem from a female donor with papillary thyroid cancer or a benign thyroid nodule (not recorded which). Some clones in this sample may be carry-over from other donors' samples. The CDR3 runs from the conserved cysteine through the conserved F or W. The D gene is left open where the match is weak. Clone size is stated in some rows and not others, as once, few, many or a class when expanded.

clone size	V gene	D gene	J gene	CDR3 protein	CDR3 DNA
medium-sized	TRBV28	NA	TRBJ1-5	CASSFHQGSQPQHF	TGTGCCAGCAGTTTTCATCAGGGGAGCCAGCCCCAGCATTTT
few	TRBV6-1	NA	TRBJ1-3	CASSVEGISGNTIYF	TGTGCCAGCAGTGTCGAGGGCATCTCTGGAAACACCATATATTTT
many	TRBV5-6	TRBD1	TRBJ2-2	CASSLTGGRSGELFF	TGTGCCAGCAGCTTAACAGGGGGCAGATCCGGGGAGCTGTTTTTT
many	TRBV18	NA	TRBJ1-3	CASSPPGNTIYF	TGTGCCAGCTCACCACCGGGAAACACCATATATTTT
few	TRBV12-3/TRBV12-4	NA	TRBJ1-6	CASSQLRAANSPLHF	TGTGCCAGCAGTCAGTTGAGGGCAGCAAATTCACCCCTCCACTTT
many	TRBV28	TRBD1	TRBJ2-7	CASSFGQGRAEQYF	TGTGCCAGCAGTTTCGGACAGGGGAGGGCCGAGCAGTACTTC
many	TRBV20-1	TRBD2	TRBJ2-7	CSATKTSVEQYF	TGCAGTGCCACTAAAACTAGCGTTGAGCAGTACTTC
NA	TRBV7-6	TRBD1	TRBJ1-1	CASSPRDSRSSEAFF	TGTGCCAGCAGCCCTCGGGACAGCCGTTCGTCTGAAGCTTTCTTT
medium-sized	TRBV12-3/TRBV12-4	TRBD2	TRBJ2-5	CASSATSGRGETQYF	TGTGCCAGCAGTGCGACTAGCGGGAGGGGAGAGACCCAGTACTTC
many	TRBV20-1	TRBD2	TRBJ2-3	CSAKRTSGGSTDTQYF	TGCAGTGCTAAACGGACTAGCGGGGGATCCACAGATACGCAGTATTTT
few	TRBV5-4	NA	TRBJ2-7	CASSQSYGANYEQYF	TGTGCCAGCAGCCAAAGTTACGGCGCTAACTACGAGCAGTACTTC
many	TRBV11-1	TRBD1	TRBJ1-6	CASSTTGGQGASPLHF	TGTGCCAGCAGCACCACCGGAGGACAGGGGGCTTCACCCCTCCACTTT
NA	TRBV6-1	TRBD1	TRBJ2-7	CASTSPGQGRREQYF	TGTGCCAGTACCTCTCCGGGACAGGGGCGTCGGGAGCAGTACTTC
many	TRBV5-1	NA	TRBJ2-1	CASNPGANNEQFF	TGCGCCAGCAACCCAGGGGCCAACAATGAGCAGTTCTTC
few	TRBV6-1	NA	TRBJ1-1	CASSIPLETLSATEAFF	TGTGCCAGCAGTATTCCCCTTGAGACGTTATCTGCCACTGAAGCTTTCTTT
NA	TRBV7-2	NA	TRBJ1-2	CASSSVVANYGYTF	TGTGCCAGCAGTTCAGTGGTCGCTAACTATGGCTACACCTTC
many	TRBV6-2/TRBV6-3	TRBD1	TRBJ1-5	CASSRDRESYSNQPQHF	TGTGCCAGCAGCCGAGACAGGGAAAGTTATAGCAATCAGCCCCAGCATTTT
NA	TRBV11-2	NA	TRBJ1-2	CASSFPGRVYYGYTF	TGTGCCAGCAGCTTCCCCGGACGGGTATACTATGGCTACACCTTC
NA	TRBV29-1	NA	TRBJ2-7	CIVSQGTNEQYF	TGCATCGTCTCACAGGGTACTAACGAGCAGTACTTC
many	TRBV5-1	NA	TRBJ2-7	CASSLVPIYEQYF	TGCGCCAGCAGCTTAGTGCCAATCTACGAGCAGTACTTC
many	TRBV5-6	NA	TRBJ1-4	CASSSPSGEKLFF	TGTGCCAGCAGCTCCCCATCGGGTGAAAAACTGTTTTTT
many	TRBV12-3/TRBV12-4	NA	TRBJ1-1	CASSLAGGWDTEAFF	TGTGCCAGCAGTTTAGCGGGGGGATGGGACACTGAAGCTTTCTTT
many	TRBV3-1	NA	TRBJ2-2	CASSQDRRRELFF	TGTGCCAGCAGCCAAGACAGACGGCGGGAGCTGTTTTTT
NA	TRBV30	NA	TRBJ2-2	CAWNVGGTGELFF	TGTGCCTGGAATGTCGGGGGAACCGGGGAGCTGTTTTTT
NA	TRBV6-1	NA	TRBJ1-3	CASSSKLEGGNTIHF	TGTGCCAGCAGTTCAAAGCTGGAAGGAGGAAACACCATACATTTT
few	TRBV5-4	TRBD2	TRBJ2-1	CASSLVVVAGNNEQFF	TGTGCCAGCAGCCTGGTAGTGGTAGCGGGTAACAATGAGCAGTTCTTC
many	TRBV15	NA	TRBJ1-3	CATSRDGALGAGNTIYF	TGTGCCACCAGCAGAGATGGGGCCTTAGGGGCTGGAAACACCATATATTTT
many	TRBV27	TRBD1	TRBJ1-1	CASSFGGTGTDTEAFF	TGTGCCAGCAGTTTTGGGGGGACAGGGACGGACACTGAAGCTTTCTTT
many	TRBV5-6	TRBD2	TRBJ2-7	CASSRTSLRYEQYF	TGTGCCAGCAGCCGGACTAGCCTTAGATACGAGCAGTACTTC
medium-sized	TRBV12-3/TRBV12-4	NA	TRBJ2-3	CASRDSGSTDTQYF	TGTGCCAGCAGAGATAGCGGTAGCACAGATACGCAGTATTTT
many	TRBV6-1	TRBD2	TRBJ2-5	CASRHLWGGGAGKTQYF	TGTGCCAGCAGGCACCTTTGGGGCGGGGGGGCCGGGAAGACCCAGTACTTC
many	TRBV5-1	TRBD2	TRBJ2-7	CASSLVGGSAYEQYF	TGCGCCAGCAGCTTGGTTGGCGGGAGCGCTTACGAGCAGTACTTC
many	TRBV7-3	NA	TRBJ2-2	CASSPGGNTGELFF	TGTGCCAGCAGCCCCGGGGGAAACACCGGGGAGCTGTTTTTT
many	TRBV19	NA	TRBJ1-1	CAPSGGGLTEAFF	TGTGCCCCCTCAGGCGGGGGTCTTACTGAAGCTTTCTTT
many	TRBV20-1	TRBD1	TRBJ2-1	CSARPDRDQQFF	TGCAGTGCTAGACCAGACAGGGATCAGCAGTTCTTC
many	TRBV10-1	TRBD1	TRBJ2-1	CASSTGTGGYNEQFF	TGCGCCAGCAGCACCGGGACAGGGGGGTACAATGAGCAGTTCTTC
NA	TRBV28	NA	TRBJ2-7	CASSPGWGVGNYEQYF	TGTGCCAGCAGTCCGGGGTGGGGAGTGGGCAACTACGAGCAGTACTTC
many	TRBV6-4	NA	TRBJ1-1	CASSKEMNTEAFF	TGTGCCAGCAGTAAGGAGATGAACACTGAAGCTTTCTTT
NA	TRBV12-5	NA	TRBJ1-1	CAKRLSRGVENGLKAFF	TGTGCTAAGAGGTTGTCCCGGGGTGTGGAGAATGGGCTAAAAGCTTTCTTT
medium-sized	TRBV27	NA	TRBJ2-2	CASREDGPRTGELFF	TGTGCCAGCAGAGAGGACGGCCCGAGAACCGGGGAGCTGTTTTTT
NA	TRBV28	NA	TRBJ1-1	CASSSRGADTEAFF	TGTGCCAGCAGTTCAAGGGGGGCGGACACTGAAGCTTTCTTT
many	TRBV6-6	NA	TRBJ2-1	CASSYLGSFSNEQFF	TGTGCCAGCAGTTACTTAGGGTCCTTCTCCAATGAGCAGTTCTTC
NA	TRBV19	TRBD1	TRBJ2-5	CAGSVGQGRPFQETQYF	TGTGCCGGTAGTGTCGGACAGGGGCGCCCATTTCAAGAGACCCAGTACTTC
NA	TRBV7-3	TRBD1	TRBJ1-2	CASSLNPPGQGAGYTF	TGTGCCAGCAGCTTAAACCCACCGGGACAGGGGGCGGGCTACACCTTC
many	TRBV2	NA	TRBJ1-2	CASRQRGGGYTF	TGTGCCAGCAGACAACGGGGGGGTGGCTACACCTTC
many	TRBV7-9	NA	TRBJ2-2	CASSSGTGELFF	TGTGCCAGCAGCTCCGGAACCGGGGAGCTGTTTTTT
few	TRBV19	TRBD1	TRBJ1-4	CASQQGGGEKLFF	TGTGCCAGCCAACAGGGGGGTGGTGAAAAACTGTTTTTT
few	TRBV6-1	TRBD1	TRBJ2-7	CASRDGQGRSYEQYF	TGTGCCAGCAGAGATGGACAGGGGAGGTCCTACGAGCAGTACTTC
NA	TRBV9	TRBD1	TRBJ1-3	CASSVQGATGNTIYF	TGTGCCAGCAGCGTCCAGGGGGCAACTGGAAACACCATATATTTT
many	TRBV19	TRBD1	TRBJ2-1	CASSGTGDYNEQFF	TGTGCCAGTAGCGGGACAGGGGACTACAATGAGCAGTTCTTC
medium-sized	TRBV6-1	NA	TRBJ1-5	CASRKGVGGQPQHF	TGTGCCAGCAGAAAAGGGGTGGGAGGTCAGCCCCAGCATTTT